This T cell receptor beta chain came from a study of identical twins. Findings of the study overall: Low generation probability was overrepresented in out-of-frame alpha sequences shared by twins. Within monozygotic twins, out-of-frame TCR alpha sharing was underestimated by the models. It was possible that invariant MAIT and iNKT cells partly confounded the zero-insertion analyses. Cord blood beta clonotypes present at high abundance carried fewer insertions; no such pattern appeared in memory repertoires.

TCRdb used MiXCR to reprocess the 5' RACE reads, holding one entry per CDR3 protein. The table has hundreds of thousands of distinct CDR3 sequences, under 25% seen once. Regarding this clonotype: The antigen remains undetermined.

The germline V gene encodes CDR1 SGHTA and CDR2 FQGNSA. CDR3 length: 13 residues. Trimming removed 7 bases from V and 3 bases from J, with 10 bases in between. These data also featured in a second study, about yellow fever vaccine responses in identical twins.

The TCR sequence derives from a woman under 30 in good health. The material sequenced was CD4+ T cells sorted from blood. The chain has TRBV7-2 and TRBJ2-1; D uncertain. The CDR3 sequence is CASNRGNYNEQFF. The CDR3 DNA is TGTGCCAGCAATCGCGGAAACTACAATGAGCAGTTCTTC.